This TCR beta chain was sequenced during a study of human T cells and chemical hapten exposure (dated by TCRdb to the early 2020s). Study-level background: For sensitization, 2% DPC in acetone was applied to a 2 cm by 2 cm area of upper inner arm skin. Throughout the approximately 25-week study period, patients were also given weekly therapeutic DPC doses on the scalp. Patch testing on the upper back used Finn chambers containing 0.01% DPC, with scoring done after 6 days according to International Contact Dermatitis Research Group standards. Most of the patients in the cohort were female, and the cohort covered alopecia areata with under or over 50% scalp involvement, alopecia totalis and alopecia universalis. Libraries were pooled for sequencing, and per-sample TCR yields varied mainly because of small differences in library volumes within the pool. Peripheral blood TCR repertoire changes were tracked in vivo in alopecia patients during primary and secondary sensitization to the hapten diphenylcyclopropenone (DPC). Blood was sampled from patients pre-sensitization (week 0) and at 2, 6 and about 24 weeks after DPC sensitization. Some 29 alopecia patients gave blood for TCR sequencing at one to four time points (pre-sensitization, 2, 6 and 24 weeks). Here is what the overall study found, with its caveats: DPC sensitization did not change the number of TCRs with a frequency above 1 in 1000, and there was no evidence of changes in global repertoire structure. Expanded TCRs formed significantly more large CDR3 similarity clusters than pre-sensitization or healthy control sets, consistent with antigen-driven responses. Because all patients had alopecia, a presumed autoimmune disease, the immune response of the patients might differ from that of healthy individuals. Repeated subsampling changed both the strength of the expansion versus patch-test correlation and the threshold at which that correlation became significant. A positive correlation was found between the number of PT1 expanded TCRs and patch test score, with significance reached at thresholds 8, 16 and 32 but not 4.

The sample's time point label, in plain terms: patch test 3, about 24 weeks after DPC sensitization. This specimen's treatment or condition label, per the study, means: therapeutic diphenylcyclopropenone sensitization with weekly scalp DPC. Blood at each patch-test visit was drawn before the patch test was applied. To be eligible, patients had to be aged 18 to 70, diagnosed with alopecia and judged suitable for DPC therapy, while pregnant patients were excluded. Total RNA was extracted from unfractionated whole blood collected in Tempus Blood RNA tubes. Unmatched junction bases come to 15, with V trimmed by 5 bases and J by 2 bases. The germline V gene (reference sequence) specifies LNHNV as CDR1 and YYDKDF as CDR2. The cysteine opens and the phenylalanine closes a CDR3 of 19 amino acids. Only CDR3 DNA is held: 57 bases, read in frame from base 1. Library preparation employed RACE. Sequencing was carried out with a NextSeq 500. During library preparation, unique molecular identifiers were attached to individual cDNA molecules so that TCRs could be counted quantitatively and reproducibly. For every blood RNA sample, sequencing covered both the TCR alpha and TCR beta chains. The paper's processing steps were these. Samples had a median of 95,638 TCRs, with a range from roughly 20,000 to 690,600. The Decombinator software suite was used to annotate V, J and CDR3 in the TCR reads. To make PS versus PT1 abundance plots, every sample was subsampled to the same number of TCRs (28,000). TCRs were defined as expanded if absent before sensitization and observed at least eight times at the 2-week time point. The public sequencing data were trimmed at Q25 with fastp and processed into clonotypes with MiXCR by TCRdb, which kept only in-frame beta chains. CDR3 protein duplicates are merged, each entry listing the most common genes and DNA. TCRdb's processing, not the study's, gives the V and J calls here. The sample yields some 90,000 distinct CDR3 sequences; approximately 10% were counted once. The ten largest clones capture 1.1% of the sample.

This clonotype was detected many times. Its antigen specificity is not known. Base qualities are not at hand, and no much larger clone is one base apart. The specimen was whole blood, collected in connection with sensitization to the hapten diphenylcyclopropenone (DPC). The chain joins TRBV15 to TRBJ2-3, with 11 central nucleotides matching TRBD2. This TCR derives from a woman aged 30 to 39 with alopecia areata. Some clones in this sample may be carry-over from other donors' samples. The CDR3 amino acid sequence is: CATSPVGSGGAWPTDTQYF. Read as DNA, the sequence is TGTGCCACCAGCCCCGTCGGTAGCGGGGGGGCATGGCCCACAGATACGCAGTATTTT.